This TCR beta chain comes out of a study of prognosis after radiotherapy for stage I lung cancer. Study as a whole: Seven or eight patients presented with squamous cell carcinoma, about 12 with adenocarcinoma.

From genomic DNA, TCR beta CDR3 was amplified by two-round multiplex PCR. TRBV and TRBJ genes each had their own specific primers in first-round PCR. For its second round, the PCR relied on universal primers. TCRdb itself ran the multiplex PCR reads through MiXCR, one entry per CDR3 protein. Here the sample spans 13,000 to 15,000 distinct CDR3 sequences, about 37% being singletons. This clonotype has ten or more counts. Its antigen remains unidentified. The germline gives CDR1 LNHDA, CDR2 SQIVND (reference sequence). The CDR3 has 13 amino acids. The V end lost 8 bases, the J end lost 4 bases, and 12 bases lay between the germline ends. Study-level points and caveats: Patients who went on to get distant metastases had lower Shannon entropy after stereotactic body radiation therapy. Patients without metastases reportedly showed TRBV and TRBJ gene usage unlike that of patients with metastases.

This sequence was found in a donor of 50 years or more with non-small cell lung cancer. The specimen was PBMCs, collected before or after stereotactic body radiation therapy (not recorded which). The chain recombines TRBV19 with TRBJ2-1; D not certain. The CDR3 sequence: CASGLGNYNEQFF. The CDR3 bases are TGTGCCAGTGGATTAGGTAATTACAATGAGCAGTTCTTC.